This T cell receptor (beta chain) stems from a study of CD8 T cells in ankylosing spondylitis. Points from the study as a whole: Enrichment of disease-linked clones was reportedly significant in matched ankylosing spondylitis synovial fluid.

Unmatched junction bases numbered 6, after V lost 6 bases and J lost 3 bases. The CDR3 is 15 residues long. The germline gives CDR1 SGHTA, CDR2 FQGNSA. A single record per CDR3 protein comes from TCRdb applying MiXCR to the 5' RACE reads. This table holds about 69,000 distinct CDR3 sequences, less than 6% found once. This clonotype was recorded at least ten times. Antigen specificity is unknown. Sequenced: blood, either unsorted or a sorted T cell fraction (not recorded which). This clonotype was obtained from a male donor with ankylosing spondylitis or in good health (not recorded which). V and J are TRBV7-2 and TRBJ2-1; TRBD1 matches 9 bases. The CDR3 nucleotides are TGTGCCAGCAGTTTGCAGGGACAGGGCTACAATGAGCAGTTCTTC. The encoded protein is CASSLQGQGYNEQFF.